This T cell receptor (beta chain) originates from a study of shared clonotypes between healthy human individuals. About the study: Used for every donor were three CD4 naive, three CD4 memory, two CD8 naive and one CD8 memory plate.

The repertoire was sequenced with immunoSEQ multiplex PCR; TCRdb's copy has only in-frame clones and lacks some. The sample contains 800,000 or so clones, around 96% of which appear only once. Naive CD8 isolation took CD45RO-negative cells positively selected for CCR7 and excluded terminally differentiated effector memory CD45RA+ cells. CDR3 length equals 13 residues. Trimming removed 3 bases from V and 2 bases from J, with 8 bases in between. Germline V CDR1 and CDR2: SGHVS, FQNEAQ. Of note for this clone: This sample also contains other DNA sequences that code for the same CDR3.

The V and J genes are TRBV7-8 and TRBJ2-7; D is perhaps TRBD2 (5 bases). Sequenced material: naive CD8+ T cells sorted from blood. The receptor's source is a man aged 25 to 40 in good health. CDR3 amino acids: CASSFRGTYEQYF. CDR3 coding DNA: TGTGCCAGCAGCTTCCGGGGTACCTACGAGCAGTACTTC.